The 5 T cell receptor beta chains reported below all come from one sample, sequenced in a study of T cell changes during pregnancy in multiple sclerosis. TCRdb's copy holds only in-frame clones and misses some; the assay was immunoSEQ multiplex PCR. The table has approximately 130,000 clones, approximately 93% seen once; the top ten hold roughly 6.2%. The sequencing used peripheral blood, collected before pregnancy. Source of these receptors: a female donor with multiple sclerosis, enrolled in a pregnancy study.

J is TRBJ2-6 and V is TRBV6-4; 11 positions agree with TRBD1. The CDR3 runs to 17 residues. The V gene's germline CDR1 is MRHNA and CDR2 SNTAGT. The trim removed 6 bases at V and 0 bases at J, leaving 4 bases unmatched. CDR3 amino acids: CASSTGTGGSGANVLTF. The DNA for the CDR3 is TGTGCCAGCAGCACCGGGACAGGGGGCTCTGGGGCCAACGTCCTGACTTTC.

The CDR3: CASSGTEGLALYNEQFF. The CDR3 region has the DNA TGCGCCAGCAGTGGAACGGAAGGACTAGCGCTTTACAATGAGCAGTTCTTC. V gene TRBV10-2 combines with J gene TRBJ2-1, with TRBD2 matching 9 bases. Germline lookup yields CDR1 WSHSY and CDR2 SAAADI. Germline trimming cut 4 bases from V and 4 bases from J; bases unmatched to any gene: 11. The CDR3 has 17 residues.

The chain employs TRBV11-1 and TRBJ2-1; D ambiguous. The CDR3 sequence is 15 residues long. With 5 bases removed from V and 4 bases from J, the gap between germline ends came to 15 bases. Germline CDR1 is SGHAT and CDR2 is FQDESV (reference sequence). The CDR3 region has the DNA TGTGCCAGCAGCCAAAATGAACAGAGATACAATGAGCAGTTCTTC. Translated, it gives CASSQNEQRYNEQFF.

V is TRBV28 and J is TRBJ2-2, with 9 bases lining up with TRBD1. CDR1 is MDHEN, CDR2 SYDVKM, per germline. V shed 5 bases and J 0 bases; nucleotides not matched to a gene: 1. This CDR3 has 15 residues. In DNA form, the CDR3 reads TGTGCCAGCAGTGACAGGGGGTCGAACACCGGGGAGCTGTTTTTT. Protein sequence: CASSDRGSNTGELFF.

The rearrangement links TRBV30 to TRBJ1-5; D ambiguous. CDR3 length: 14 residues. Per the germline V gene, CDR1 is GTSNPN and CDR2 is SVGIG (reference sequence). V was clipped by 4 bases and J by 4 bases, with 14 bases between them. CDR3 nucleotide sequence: TGTGCCTGGATGTATCGGGGAGGGAATCAGCCCCAGCATTTT. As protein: CAWMYRGGNQPQHF.